This TCR beta chain was identified in a study of T cells in Graves' hyperthyroidism and ophthalmopathy. V lost 1 base and J lost 2, with 12 bases in between. The CDR3 extends over 15 amino acids. The germline V gene encodes CDR1 LNHDA and CDR2 SQIVND (reference sequence). The table lists this clonotype with many counts. Researchers amplified the TCR beta CDR3 regions from RNA transcripts. HTBI primers were employed in a first-round RT-PCR of the TCR CDR3. Each CDR3 protein is one row after TCRdb ran MiXCR on the multiplex PCR reads. In the table there are 450,000 to 700,000 distinct CDR3 sequences, approximately 44% of which are singletons.

J is TRBJ2-7 and V is TRBV19, with D tentatively TRBD1 or TRBD2 (5 bases each). The clonotype was recovered from an adult woman with Graves' disease, either hyperthyroidism or ophthalmopathy (not recorded which). The sequenced sample consisted of peripheral blood or thyroid tissue (not recorded which). CDR3 in amino acids: CASSIAGADPYEQYF. DNA of the CDR3: TGTGCCAGTAGTATAGCCGGGGCAGATCCCTACGAGCAGTACTTC.